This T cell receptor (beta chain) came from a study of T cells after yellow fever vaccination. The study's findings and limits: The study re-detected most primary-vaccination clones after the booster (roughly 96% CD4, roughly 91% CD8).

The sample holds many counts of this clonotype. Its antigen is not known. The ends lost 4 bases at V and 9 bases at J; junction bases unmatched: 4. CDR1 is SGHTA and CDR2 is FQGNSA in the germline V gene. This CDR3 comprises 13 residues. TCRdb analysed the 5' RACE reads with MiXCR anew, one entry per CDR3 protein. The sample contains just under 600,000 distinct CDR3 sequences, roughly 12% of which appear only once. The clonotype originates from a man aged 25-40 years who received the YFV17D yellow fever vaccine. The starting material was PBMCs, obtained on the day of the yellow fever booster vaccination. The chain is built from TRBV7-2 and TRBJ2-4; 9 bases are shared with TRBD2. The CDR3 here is CASSSQREVIQYF. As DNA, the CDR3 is TGTGCCAGCAGCTCTCAGCGGGAGGTCATTCAGTACTTC.